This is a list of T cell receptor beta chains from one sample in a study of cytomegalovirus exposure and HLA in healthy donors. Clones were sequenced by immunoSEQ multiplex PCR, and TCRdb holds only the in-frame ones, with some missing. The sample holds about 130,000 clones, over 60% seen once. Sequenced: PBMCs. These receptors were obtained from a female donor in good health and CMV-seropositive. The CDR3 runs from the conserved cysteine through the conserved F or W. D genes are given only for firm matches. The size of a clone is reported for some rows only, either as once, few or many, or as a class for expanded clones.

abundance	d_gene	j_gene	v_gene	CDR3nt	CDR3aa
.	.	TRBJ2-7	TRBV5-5	TGTGCCAGCAGCTTGGCGACCGTAGGACAGTGGACGTACGAGCAGTACTTC	CASSLATVGQWTYEQYF
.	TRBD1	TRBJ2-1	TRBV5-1	TGCGCCAGCAGCCCAACAGGACAGGGGTTCTACAATGAGCAGTTCTTC	CASSPTGQGFYNEQFF
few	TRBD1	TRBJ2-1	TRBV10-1	TGCGCCAGCAGTGCCCAACCGGGACAGGGGTTCGATGAGCAGTTCTTC	CASSAQPGQGFDEQFF
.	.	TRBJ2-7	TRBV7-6	TGTGCCAGCAGCAAACAGGGCTACGAGCAGTACTTC	CASSKQGYEQYF
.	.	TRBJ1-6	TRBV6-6	TGTGCCAGCGGAGTTGCCGGAGGAACTTCACCCCTCCACTTT	CASGVAGGTSPLHF
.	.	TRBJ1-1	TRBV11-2	TGTGCCAGCAGCTCTGCTATGAACACTGAAGCTTTCTTT	CASSSAMNTEAFF
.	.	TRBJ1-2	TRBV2	TGTGCCAGCAGTGATGGCAGGGAATTAGGCTACACCTTC	CASSDGRELGYTF
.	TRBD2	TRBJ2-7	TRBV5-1	TGCGCCAGCAGCTTAGGGACTAGCGGTTACGAGCAGTACTTC	CASSLGTSGYEQYF
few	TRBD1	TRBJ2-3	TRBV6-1	TGTGCCAGCTTTCACTTGGCAGGGGGCGCAGATACGCAGTATTTT	CASFHLAGGADTQYF
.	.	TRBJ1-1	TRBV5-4	TGTGCCAGCAGCGTGGACAAGAACACTGAAGCTTTCTTT	CASSVDKNTEAFF
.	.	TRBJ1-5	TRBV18	TGTGCCAGCTCACCCAGGCAGGAAAGCAATCAGCCCCAGCATTTT	CASSPRQESNQPQHF
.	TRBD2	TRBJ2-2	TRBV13	TGTGCCAGCCAACTAGCGGGGGAGTACACCGGGGAGCTGTTTTTT	CASQLAGEYTGELFF
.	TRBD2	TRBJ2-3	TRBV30	TGTGCCTGGAGAACCGGGACTAGCGGACGCACAGATACGCAGTATTTT	CAWRTGTSGRTDTQYF
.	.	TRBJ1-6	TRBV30	TGTGCCTGGAAGGGGGGGAAATTGAGCTCCTATAATTCACCCCTCCACTTT	CAWKGGKLSSYNSPLHF
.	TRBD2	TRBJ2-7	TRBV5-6	TGTGCCAGCAGCTCGGGCGGCGGGGGGTCCTACGAGCAGTACTTC	CASSSGGGGSYEQYF
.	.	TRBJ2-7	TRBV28	TGTGCCAGCAGTTCGTGGACAGATGACCAGATCTCCTACGAGCAGTACTTC	CASSSWTDDQISYEQYF
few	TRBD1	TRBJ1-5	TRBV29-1	TGCAGCGTTGATTCACAGGGGCCTTATAGCAATCAGCCCCAGCATTTT	CSVDSQGPYSNQPQHF
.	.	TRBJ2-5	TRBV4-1	TGCGCCAGCAGCCAAGCTCAGGGGTCGCTGCTGCCGACCCAGTACTTC	CASSQAQGSLLPTQYF
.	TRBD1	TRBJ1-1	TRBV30	TGTGCCTGGAGTCTATGGGACAGGCCAGCGCAAGCTTTCTTT	CAWSLWDRPAQAFF
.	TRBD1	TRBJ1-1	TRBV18	TGTGCCAGCTCACGACAGGGGAACACTGAAGCTTTCTTT	CASSRQGNTEAFF
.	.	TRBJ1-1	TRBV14	TGTGCCAGCAGCCAGGTCCCGGGAACGAGAGCTTTCTTT	CASSQVPGTRAFF
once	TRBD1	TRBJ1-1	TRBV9	TGTGCCAGCAGCGTCGAGCCCCGACAGGGGGGGGGAGCTTTCTTT	CASSVEPRQGGGAFF
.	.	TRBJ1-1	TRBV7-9	TGTTCCAGCAGCCAGCGACGGGACACCGGATCGAACACTGAAGCTTTCTTT	CSSSQRRDTGSNTEAFF
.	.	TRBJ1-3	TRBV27	TGTGCCAGCAAAAACGGGGCTGGAAACACCATATATTTT	CASKNGAGNTIYF
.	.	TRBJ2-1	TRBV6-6	TGTGCCAGCAGGTATGAGCCGGGCTCCTACAATGAGCAGTTCTTC	CASRYEPGSYNEQFF
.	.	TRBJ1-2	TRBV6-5	TGTGCCAGCAGTTCAAACTATGGCTACACCTTC	CASSSNYGYTF
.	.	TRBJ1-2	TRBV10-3	TGTGCCATCAGTGAGTCGACAAAAAGGTTCTATGGCTACACCTTC	CAISESTKRFYGYTF
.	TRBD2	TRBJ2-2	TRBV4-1	TGCGCCAGCAGCCAACTTAAGGGGACTACCAACACCGGGGAGCTGTTTTTT	CASSQLKGTTNTGELFF
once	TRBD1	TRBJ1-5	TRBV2	TGTGCCAGCAGTGCACAGGGGGCGAATCAGCCCCAGCATTTT	CASSAQGANQPQHF
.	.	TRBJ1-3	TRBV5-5	TGTGCCAGCAGACAGCAAGACCGCTCTGGAAACACCATATATTTT	CASRQQDRSGNTIYF
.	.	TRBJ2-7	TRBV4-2	TGTGCCAGCAGCCAAGGAGGTGACAGCTACGAGCAGTACTTC	CASSQGGDSYEQYF
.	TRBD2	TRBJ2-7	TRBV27	TGTGCCAGCAGCCGGGGGGGATCCTACGAGCAGTACTTC	CASSRGGSYEQYF
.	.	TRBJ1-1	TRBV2	TGTGCCAGCAGTGATGGGACACGTCTGAACACTGAAGCTTTCTTT	CASSDGTRLNTEAFF
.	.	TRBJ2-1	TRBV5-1	TGCGCCAGCAGCTTCGCGGCTGCGAGCTACAATGAGCAGTTCTTC	CASSFAAASYNEQFF
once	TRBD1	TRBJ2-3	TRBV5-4	TGTGCCAGCAGCTTTTCGCGACAGGGGGAAGATACGCAGTATTTT	CASSFSRQGEDTQYF
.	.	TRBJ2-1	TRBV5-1	TGCGCCAGCAGCCCCAGGGCAGATGAGCAGTTCTTC	CASSPRADEQFF
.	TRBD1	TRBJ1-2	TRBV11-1	TGTGCCAGCAGCTTAGGTGGGACAGCTCCGTCCTATGGCTACACCTTC	CASSLGGTAPSYGYTF
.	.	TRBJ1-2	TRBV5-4	TGTGCCAGCAGCTCCGCAGGGAACTATGGCTACACCTTC	CASSSAGNYGYTF
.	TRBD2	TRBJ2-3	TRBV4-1	TGCGCCAGCAGCCATAGCGGGGGGGCGACAGATACGCAGTATTTT	CASSHSGGATDTQYF
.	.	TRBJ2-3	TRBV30	TGTGCCTGGACAAGGGGTGATTCTGAGGATACGCAGTATTTT	CAWTRGDSEDTQYF
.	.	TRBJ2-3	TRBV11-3	TGTGCCAGCAGCCTTACTTATGTTGCAGATACGCAGTATTTT	CASSLTYVADTQYF
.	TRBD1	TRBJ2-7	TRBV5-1	TGCGCCAGCAGCTTGGGGACAGGGTTTCCGGAAGAGCAGTACTTC	CASSLGTGFPEEQYF